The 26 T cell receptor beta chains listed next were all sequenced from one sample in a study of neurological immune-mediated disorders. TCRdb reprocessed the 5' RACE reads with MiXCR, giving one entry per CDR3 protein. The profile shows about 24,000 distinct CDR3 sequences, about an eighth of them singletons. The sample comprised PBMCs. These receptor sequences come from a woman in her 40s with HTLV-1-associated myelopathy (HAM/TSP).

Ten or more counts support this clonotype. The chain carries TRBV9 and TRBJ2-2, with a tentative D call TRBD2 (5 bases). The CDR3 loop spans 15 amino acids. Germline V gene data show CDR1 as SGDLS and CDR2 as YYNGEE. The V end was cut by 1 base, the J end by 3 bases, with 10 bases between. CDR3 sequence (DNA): TGTGCCAGCAGCGTATCTAGCAGACACACCGGGGAGCTGTTTTTT. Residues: CASSVSSRHTGELFF. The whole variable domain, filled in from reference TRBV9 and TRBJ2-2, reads DSGVTQTPKHLITATGQRVTLRCSPRSGDLSVYWYQQSLDQGLQFLIQYYNGEERAKGNILERFSAQQFPDLHSELNLSSLELGDSALYFCASSVSSRHTGELFFGEGSRLTVL.

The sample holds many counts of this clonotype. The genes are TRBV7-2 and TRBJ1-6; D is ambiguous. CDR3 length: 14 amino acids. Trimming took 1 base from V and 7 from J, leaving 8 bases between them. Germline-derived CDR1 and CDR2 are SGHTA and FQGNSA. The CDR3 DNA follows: TGTGCCAGCAGCTTAGACCTTGGAAATTCACCCCTCCACTTT. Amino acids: CASSLDLGNSPLHF.

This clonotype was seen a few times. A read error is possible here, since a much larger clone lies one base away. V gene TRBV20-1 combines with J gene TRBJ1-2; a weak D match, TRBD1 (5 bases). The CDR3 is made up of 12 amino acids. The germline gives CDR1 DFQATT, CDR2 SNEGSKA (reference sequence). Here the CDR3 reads CSARKGNYVYTF. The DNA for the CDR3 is TGCAGTGCTCGTAAGGGGAACTATGTCTACACCTTC.

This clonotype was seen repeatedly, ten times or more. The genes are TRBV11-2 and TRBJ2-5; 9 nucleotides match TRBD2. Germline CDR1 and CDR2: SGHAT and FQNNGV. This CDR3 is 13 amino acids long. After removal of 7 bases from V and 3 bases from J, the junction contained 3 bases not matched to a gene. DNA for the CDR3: TGTGCCAGCACTGTAGCGGGGGAAGAGACCCAGTACTTC. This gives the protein CASTVAGEETQYF.

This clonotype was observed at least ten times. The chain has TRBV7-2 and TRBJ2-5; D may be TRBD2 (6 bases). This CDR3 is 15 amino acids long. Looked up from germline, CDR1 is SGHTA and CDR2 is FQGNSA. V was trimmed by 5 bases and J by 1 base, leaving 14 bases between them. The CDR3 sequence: CASSPQRTIQETQYF. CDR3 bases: TGTGCCAGCAGCCCCCAAAGGACTATCCAAGAGACCCAGTACTTC.

The CDR3 protein is CASSFGETQYF. The CDR3 DNA reads TGTGCCAGCAGCTTCGGGGAGACCCAGTACTTC. J is TRBJ2-5 and V is TRBV11-2; D unresolved. Germline V gene lookup returns CDR1 SGHAT and CDR2 FQNNGV. The V end lost 3 bases, the J end lost 5 bases, and 4 bases lay between the germline ends. CDR3 size: 11 residues.

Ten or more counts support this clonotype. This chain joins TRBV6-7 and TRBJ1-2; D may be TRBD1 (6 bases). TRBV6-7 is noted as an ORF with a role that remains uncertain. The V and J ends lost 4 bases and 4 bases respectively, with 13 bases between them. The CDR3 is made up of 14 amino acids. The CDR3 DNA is TGTGCCAGCAGTTCCCGGGACACGCCCTATGGCTACACCTTC. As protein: CASSSRDTPYGYTF.

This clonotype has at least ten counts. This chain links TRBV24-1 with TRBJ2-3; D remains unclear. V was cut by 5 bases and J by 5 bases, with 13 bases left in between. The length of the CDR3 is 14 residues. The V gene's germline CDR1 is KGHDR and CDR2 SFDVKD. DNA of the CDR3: TGTGCCACCAGTGGAGATAGGGAAGAAGATACGCAGTATTTT. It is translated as CATSGDREEDTQYF.

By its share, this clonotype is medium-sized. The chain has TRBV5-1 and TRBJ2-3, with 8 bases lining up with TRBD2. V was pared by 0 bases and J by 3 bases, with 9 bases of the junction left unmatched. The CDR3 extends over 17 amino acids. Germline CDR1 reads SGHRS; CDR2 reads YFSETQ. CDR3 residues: CASSLGRGGRWTDTQYF. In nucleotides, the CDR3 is TGCGCCAGCAGCTTGGGACGGGGGGGCCGGTGGACAGATACGCAGTATTTT.

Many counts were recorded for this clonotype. Here the CDR3 reads CASSIYGGSDTQYF. The CDR3 DNA reads TGTGCCAGCAGCATCTATGGGGGGTCAGATACGCAGTATTTT. The V call is TRBV5-6, the J call TRBJ2-3; a possible D gene is TRBD2 (6 bases). The CDR3 consists of 14 residues. The V gene lost 4 bases and the J gene lost 4 bases, with 13 bases spanning the gap. The V gene's germline CDR1 is SGHDT and CDR2 YYEEEE.

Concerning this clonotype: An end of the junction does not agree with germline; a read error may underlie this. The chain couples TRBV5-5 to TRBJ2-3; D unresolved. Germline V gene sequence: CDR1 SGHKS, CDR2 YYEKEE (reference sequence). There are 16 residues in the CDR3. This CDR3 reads CASSLDWCPSTYTQYF. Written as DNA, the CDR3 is TGTGCCAGCAGCTTGGATTGGTGCCCCAGCACATATACGCAGTATTTT.

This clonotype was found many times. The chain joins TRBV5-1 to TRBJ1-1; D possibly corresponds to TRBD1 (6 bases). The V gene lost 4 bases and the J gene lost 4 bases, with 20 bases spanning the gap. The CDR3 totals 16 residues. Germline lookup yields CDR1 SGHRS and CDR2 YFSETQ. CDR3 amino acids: CASSPLTQGFGTEAFF. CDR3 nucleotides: TGCGCCAGCAGCCCTCTTACACAGGGATTTGGCACTGAAGCTTTCTTT. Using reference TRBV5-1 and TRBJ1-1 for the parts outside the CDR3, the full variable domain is KAGVTQTPRYLIKTRGQQVTLSCSPISGHRSVSWYQQTPGQGLQFLFEYFSETQRNKGNFPGRFSGRQFSNSRSEMNVSTLELGDSALYLCASSPLTQGFGTEAFFGQGTRLTVV.

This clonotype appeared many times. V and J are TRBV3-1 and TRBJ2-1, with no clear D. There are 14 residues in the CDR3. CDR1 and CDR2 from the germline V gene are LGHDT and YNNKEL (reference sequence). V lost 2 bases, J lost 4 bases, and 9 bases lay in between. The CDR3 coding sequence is TGTGCCAGCAGCCAATCGGACGGGTACAATGAGCAGTTCTTC. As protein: CASSQSDGYNEQFF.

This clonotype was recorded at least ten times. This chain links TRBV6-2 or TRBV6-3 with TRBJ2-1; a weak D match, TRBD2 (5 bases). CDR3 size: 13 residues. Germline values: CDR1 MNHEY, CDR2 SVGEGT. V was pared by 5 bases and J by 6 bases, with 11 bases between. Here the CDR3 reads CASSKRLTNEQFF. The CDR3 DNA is TGTGCCAGCAGTAAAAGACTAACCAATGAGCAGTTCTTC.

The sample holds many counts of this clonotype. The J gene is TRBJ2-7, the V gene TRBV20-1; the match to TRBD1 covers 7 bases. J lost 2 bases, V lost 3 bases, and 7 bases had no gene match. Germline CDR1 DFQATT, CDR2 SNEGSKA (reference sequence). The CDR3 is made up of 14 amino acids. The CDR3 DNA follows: TGCAGTGCTAGGGACCGGGACAGACCCTACGAGCAGTACTTC. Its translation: CSARDRDRPYEQYF.

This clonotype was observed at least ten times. The CDR3 reads CASSVVGSEPDTQYF. In DNA, the CDR3 is TGCGCCAGCAGCGTGGTGGGGAGCGAGCCAGATACGCAGTATTTT. The V gene is TRBV5-1, the J gene TRBJ2-3; a possible D gene is TRBD2 (5 bases). CDR3 length: 15 residues. Germline values: CDR1 SGHRS, CDR2 YFSETQ. Between the trimmed V and J ends, which lost 4 bases and 4 bases, there was a span of 16 bases.

The DNA for the CDR3 is TGCAGTGCTAGAGACACAGGGACCGGGGAGCTGTTTTTT. It specifies CSARDTGTGELFF. The rearrangement uses TRBV20-1 and TRBJ2-2; D perhaps matches TRBD1 (6 bases). The CDR3 is made up of 13 amino acids. Germline values: CDR1 DFQATT, CDR2 SNEGSKA (reference sequence). Trimming took off 0 bases at V and 5 bases at J, with 7 bases between the two ends.

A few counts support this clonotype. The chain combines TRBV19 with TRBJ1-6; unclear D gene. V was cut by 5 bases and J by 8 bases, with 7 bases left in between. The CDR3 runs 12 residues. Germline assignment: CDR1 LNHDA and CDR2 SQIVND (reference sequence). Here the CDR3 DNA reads TGTGCCAGTAGTCCCAGCGATTCACCCCTCCACTTT. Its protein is CASSPSDSPLHF.

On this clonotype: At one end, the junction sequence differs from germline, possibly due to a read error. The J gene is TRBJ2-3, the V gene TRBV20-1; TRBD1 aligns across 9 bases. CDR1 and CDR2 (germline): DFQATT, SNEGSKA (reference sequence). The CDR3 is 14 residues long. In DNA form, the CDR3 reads TGCAGTGCCACCAGACAGGGGGTCACATATACGCAGTATTTT. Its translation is CSATRQGVTYTQYF.

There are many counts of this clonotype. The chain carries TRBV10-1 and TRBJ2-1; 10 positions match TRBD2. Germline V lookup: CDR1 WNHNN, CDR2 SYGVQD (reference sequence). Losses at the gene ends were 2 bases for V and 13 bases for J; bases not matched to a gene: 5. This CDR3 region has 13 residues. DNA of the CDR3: TGCGCCAGCAGTGAGACGACTAGCGGGTCCCAGTTCTTC. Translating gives CASSETTSGSQFF.

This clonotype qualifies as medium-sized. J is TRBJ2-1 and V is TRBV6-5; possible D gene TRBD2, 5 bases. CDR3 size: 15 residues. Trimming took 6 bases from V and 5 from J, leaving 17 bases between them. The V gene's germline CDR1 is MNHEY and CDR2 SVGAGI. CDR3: CASRAGGPWHNEQFF. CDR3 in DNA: TGTGCCAGCAGGGCGGGCGGTCCATGGCACAATGAGCAGTTCTTC.

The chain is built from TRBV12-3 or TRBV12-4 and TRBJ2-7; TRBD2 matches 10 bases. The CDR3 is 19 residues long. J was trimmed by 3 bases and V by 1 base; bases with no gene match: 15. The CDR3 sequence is CASSLVSSGGPAAIYEQYF. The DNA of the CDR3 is TGTGCCAGCAGTTTAGTCTCTAGCGGGGGCCCTGCCGCAATCTACGAGCAGTACTTC.

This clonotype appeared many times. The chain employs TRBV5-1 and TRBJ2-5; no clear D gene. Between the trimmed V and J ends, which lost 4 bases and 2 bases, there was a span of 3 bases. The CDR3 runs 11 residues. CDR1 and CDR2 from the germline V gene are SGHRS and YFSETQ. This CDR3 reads CASSRQETQYF. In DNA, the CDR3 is TGCGCCAGCAGCCGTCAAGAGACCCAGTACTTC.

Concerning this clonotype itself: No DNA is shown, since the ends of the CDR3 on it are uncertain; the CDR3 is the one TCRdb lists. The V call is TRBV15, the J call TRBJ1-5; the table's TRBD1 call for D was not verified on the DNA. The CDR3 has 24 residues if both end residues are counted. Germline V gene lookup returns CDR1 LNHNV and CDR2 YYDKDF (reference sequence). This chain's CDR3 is CATSSFYICSARGGTSYSNQPQHF.

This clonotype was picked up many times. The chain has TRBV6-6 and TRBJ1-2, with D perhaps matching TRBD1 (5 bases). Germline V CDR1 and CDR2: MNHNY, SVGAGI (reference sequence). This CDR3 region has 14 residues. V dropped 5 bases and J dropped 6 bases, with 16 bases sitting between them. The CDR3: CASSPPGRSNGYTF. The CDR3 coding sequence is TGTGCCAGCAGTCCACCGGGACGGTCTAATGGCTACACCTTC.

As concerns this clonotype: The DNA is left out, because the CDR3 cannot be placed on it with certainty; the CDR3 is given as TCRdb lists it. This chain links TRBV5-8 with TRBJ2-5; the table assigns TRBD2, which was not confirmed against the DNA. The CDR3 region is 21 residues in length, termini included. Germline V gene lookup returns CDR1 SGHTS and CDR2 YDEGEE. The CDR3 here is CASSFYICSARDLASQETQYF.